The 24 T cell receptor beta chains given below trace back to one sample, sequenced in a study of siplizumab effects on memory and regulatory T cells. Clones were read by immunoSEQ multiplex PCR, and TCRdb kept only the in-frame ones, dropping some. This sample has tens of thousands of clones, with roughly 93% found just once. Sample: CD8+ T cells sorted from blood. These receptors came from a human donor in good health.

This chain uses TRBV5-1 with TRBJ2-1, with 8 bases fitting TRBD2. Germline V gives CDR1 SGHRS, CDR2 YFSETQ. This CDR3 is built from 17 residues. V lost 0 bases, J lost 1 base, and 6 bases stayed unmatched. The CDR3 sequence: CASSLGFSGTSYNEQFF. As DNA, the CDR3 is TGCGCCAGCAGCTTGGGATTTAGCGGGACGTCCTACAATGAGCAGTTCTTC.

The chain recombines TRBV13 with TRBJ2-7; 10 bases are a match to TRBD2. Germline lookup yields CDR1 PRHDT and CDR2 FYEKMQ (reference sequence). This CDR3 is 14 amino acids long. Germline trimming cut 4 bases from V and 3 bases from J; bases unmatched to any gene: 3. The CDR3 DNA follows: TGTGCCAGCAGCTCTTGGACTAGCGGCTACGAGCAGTACTTC. Amino acids: CASSSWTSGYEQYF.

The rearrangement uses TRBV4-2 and TRBJ2-1, with 12 bases that match TRBD2. This CDR3 contains 17 residues. Germline V gene lookup returns CDR1 LGHNA and CDR2 YNFKEQ. Trimming cost V 0 bases and J 4 bases; bases outside gene matches: 4. CDR3 coding DNA: TGTGCCAGCAGCCAAGACCTAGCGGGAGGGAGATACAATGAGCAGTTCTTC. Protein sequence: CASSQDLAGGRYNEQFF.

This chain links TRBV7-9 with TRBJ1-1; tentatively, D is TRBD1 (5 bases). In germline, CDR1 is SEHNR, CDR2 FQNEAQ (reference sequence). V was clipped by 5 bases and J by 4 bases, with 11 bases between them. The CDR3 is made up of 13 amino acids. The CDR3 here is CASSPYGATEAFF. CDR3 nucleotide sequence: TGTGCCAGCAGCCCGTACGGGGCCACTGAAGCTTTCTTT.

As DNA, the CDR3 is TGTGCCAGCAGCCTAGCGGGAGGAAACGAGCAGTACTTC. Protein product: CASSLAGGNEQYF. This sequence joins TRBV25-1 and TRBJ2-7; 11 bases are shared with TRBD2. V lost 6 bases to trimming and J lost 5 bases; unmatched junction nucleotides: 3. The germline V gene has CDR1 MGHDK and CDR2 SYGVNS. This CDR3 contains 13 residues.

This chain links TRBV5-8 with TRBJ1-5, with TRBD1 matching over 7 bases. The CDR3 totals 13 residues. Per germline, CDR1 SGHTS and CDR2 YDEGEE. The V and J ends lost 3 bases and 7 bases, in that order; junction bases with no gene match: 4. CDR3: CASSSQGVQPQHF. DNA for the CDR3: TGTGCCAGCAGCTCCCAGGGGGTACAGCCCCAGCATTTT.

This chain connects TRBV19 to TRBJ1-1, with D hard to call. The germline V gene encodes CDR1 LNHDA and CDR2 SQIVND (reference sequence). The length of the CDR3 is 13 residues. V was shortened by 3 bases and J by 8 bases, with 13 bases between the two germline ends. CDR3 bases: TGTGCCAGTAGTATTTTGGTTTCGAGAGAAGCTTTCTTT. Translating gives CASSILVSREAFF.

The chain couples TRBV5-1 to TRBJ1-1, with no clear D. V was trimmed by 2 bases and J by 0 bases, leaving 11 bases between them. The CDR3 length is 15 residues. From germline, CDR1 is SGHRS and CDR2 YFSETQ. Here the CDR3 DNA reads TGCGCCAGCAGCTTAGGGCCCGATATGAACACTGAAGCTTTCTTT. This translates into CASSLGPDMNTEAFF. The entire variable domain, with the rest obtained from reference TRBV5-1 and TRBJ1-1, is as follows: KAGVTQTPRYLIKTRGQQVTLSCSPISGHRSVSWYQQTPGQGLQFLFEYFSETQRNKGNFPGRFSGRQFSNSRSEMNVSTLELGDSALYLCASSLGPDMNTEAFFGQGTRLTVV.

The J gene is TRBJ2-5, the V gene TRBV9; 9 nucleotides agree with TRBD2. The germline CDR1 and CDR2 sequences are SGDLS and YYNGEE. This CDR3 region has 14 residues. V was pared by 2 bases and J by 3 bases, with 2 bases of the junction left unmatched. The CDR3 DNA reads TGTGCCAGCAGCGTCGGCGGGGGGGAAGAGACCCAGTACTTC. Translating gives CASSVGGGEETQYF.

The gene calls are TRBV19 and TRBJ1-6; 7 bases are shared with TRBD1. CDR3 length equals 14 residues. V gave up 6 bases and J gave up 13 bases; unmatched junction bases: 12. Germline CDR1 and CDR2: LNHDA and SQIVND (reference sequence). Written as DNA, the CDR3 is TGTGCCAGTAGCTCGGGACAGACTTTCACGCCCCTCCACTTT. It codes for CASSSGQTFTPLHF.

By share of the sample, this clone is medium-sized. This chain uses TRBV30 with TRBJ2-7; the D gene could be TRBD1 or TRBD2 (6 bases each). Germline V gene sequence: CDR1 GTSNPN, CDR2 SVGIG (reference sequence). With 2 bases removed from V and 6 bases from J, the gap between germline ends came to 11 bases. This CDR3 has 12 amino acids. The CDR3 DNA sequence: TGTGCCTGGAGTATAGGGGGAGGCGAGCAGTACTTC. Protein product: CAWSIGGGEQYF.

This chain uses TRBV6-1 with TRBJ2-2, with D unresolved. The CDR3 has 14 amino acids. Germline CDR1 and CDR2: MNHNS and SASEGT. V was cut by 1 base and J by 4 bases, with 7 bases left in between. CDR3 in amino acids: CASSEGQFTGELFF. The DNA for the CDR3 is TGTGCCAGCAGTGAAGGCCAATTCACCGGGGAGCTGTTTTTT.

This sequence joins TRBV9 and TRBJ2-2; D is ambiguous. From germline, CDR1 is SGDLS and CDR2 YYNGEE. The V and J ends lost 2 bases and 7 bases respectively, with 6 bases between them. CDR3 size: 12 residues. The CDR3 here is CASSVVGGELFF. CDR3 coding DNA: TGTGCCAGCAGCGTGGTTGGCGGGGAGCTGTTTTTT.

This clone was counted a single time. The chain has TRBV9 and TRBJ2-3; 7 bases agree with TRBD2. The J segment lost 4 bases and the V segment lost 0 bases, leaving 5 bases of the junction unmatched. Germline V gene data show CDR1 as SGDLS and CDR2 as YYNGEE. The CDR3 totals 15 residues. As DNA, the CDR3 is TGTGCCAGCAGCGTAGGGGGCGGGAGCTCAGATACGCAGTATTTT. This gives the protein CASSVGGGSSDTQYF.

The CDR3 bases are TGTGCCTGGAAAGACATTCCCACCGGGGAGCTGTTTTTT. It is translated as CAWKDIPTGELFF. The chain links TRBV30 to TRBJ2-2; D is unclear. V lost 4 bases and J 4 bases, leaving 10 bases between the germline ends. CDR1 is GTSNPN and CDR2 is SVGIG in the germline V gene (reference sequence). The CDR3 contains 13 residues.

The V gene is TRBV6-6, the J gene TRBJ1-2, with a weak D call TRBD1 (5 bases). The CDR3 runs to 12 residues. Germline V lookup: CDR1 MNHNY, CDR2 SVGAGI (reference sequence). The V end lost 6 bases, the J end lost 8 bases, and 13 bases lay between the germline ends. CDR3 region: CASSPGAEGYTF. The CDR3 DNA is TGTGCCAGCAGCCCCGGGGCGGAGGGCTACACCTTC.

V gene TRBV15 combines with J gene TRBJ1-1; a weak D match, TRBD1 (6 bases). The germline V and J ends were trimmed by 0 bases and 1 base, with 6 bases remaining between them. Germline V gene data show CDR1 as LNHNV and CDR2 as YYDKDF (reference sequence). The CDR3 has 14 amino acids. CDR3 in amino acids: CATSRDRGNTEAFF. The CDR3 bases are TGTGCCACCAGCAGAGACAGGGGGAACACTGAAGCTTTCTTT.

This chain uses TRBV21-1 with TRBJ2-7. TRBV21-1 is recorded as a pseudogene. This CDR3 has 16 residues. CDR3 nucleotides: TGTGCCAGCAGCAAAGGGGTGGTAGGGACCCTCTACGAGCAGTACTTC. This gives the protein CASSKGVVGTLYEQYF.

This chain links TRBV27 with TRBJ2-7; possible D gene TRBD2, 5 bases. CDR3 length: 14 residues. Germline CDR1 and CDR2: MNHEY and SMNVEV (reference sequence). Trimming shortened V by 4 bases and J by 2 bases, and 12 bases separated the two germline ends. CDR3: CASSSLGMTYEQYF. The CDR3 DNA follows: TGTGCCAGCAGTTCCCTCGGGATGACCTACGAGCAGTACTTC.

The chain couples TRBV9 to TRBJ2-5; maybe TRBD1 (7 bases). The germline V gene has CDR1 SGDLS and CDR2 YYNGEE. V lost 3 bases, J lost 4 bases, and 22 bases lay in between. This CDR3 is 17 amino acids long. The CDR3 protein is CASSGKGQQGGGETQYF. The CDR3, as DNA: TGTGCCAGCAGCGGAAAGGGACAGCAAGGGGGAGGAGAGACCCAGTACTTC.

The V call is TRBV7-9, the J call TRBJ2-7; 9 positions match TRBD2. Trimming at V came to 2 bases and at J to 3 bases, leaving 11 bases not matched to a gene. The CDR3 has 17 amino acids. Germline lookup yields CDR1 SEHNR and CDR2 FQNEAQ (reference sequence). In DNA form, the CDR3 reads TGTGCCAGCAGCTTATGGTCCCGGACTAGCGAGTTCTACGAGCAGTACTTC. As protein: CASSLWSRTSEFYEQYF.

To note about this clone: The sample has other DNA sequences that encode this CDR3 too. V usage is TRBV19 and J usage is TRBJ1-1; 7 bases are shared with TRBD1. This CDR3 comprises 13 residues. With V trimmed by 8 bases and J by 0 bases, 3 bases remained unmatched. Germline CDR1 is LNHDA and CDR2 is SQIVND (reference sequence). CDR3 protein: CASAQGLNTEAFF. For the CDR3, the DNA is TGTGCCAGTGCACAGGGGTTGAACACTGAAGCTTTCTTT.

This clone was detected only once. The DNA of the CDR3 is TGCGCCAGCAGCCCCCGACAGGAACCTGGAAACACCATATATTTT. Amino acids: CASSPRQEPGNTIYF. The chain couples TRBV4-1 to TRBJ1-3; TRBD1 might be the D (6 bases). The CDR3 runs 15 residues. The germline CDR1 and CDR2 sequences are MGHRA and YSYEKL. V lost 4 bases, J lost 2 bases, and 12 bases lay in between.

The chain recombines TRBV29-1 with TRBJ2-6; D is unclear. CDR1 is SQVTM, CDR2 ANQGSEA, per germline. The V end was cut by 5 bases, the J end by 1 base, with 18 bases between. The CDR3 totals 17 residues. The CDR3 DNA reads as TGCAGCGTTCTCTCGACCCTTTGGGGTTCTGGGGCCAACGTCCTGACTTTC. Translation: CSVLSTLWGSGANVLTF.